This T cell receptor beta chain was obtained from a study of blood T cells in healthy people across ages. For the study at large: About one barcoded beta molecule was captured per two T cells (by template switching).

Findings of the study overall: There were more naive CD4+ cells and higher diversity in long-lived donors than in aged donors.

Germline V gene sequence: CDR1 SEHNR, CDR2 FQNEAQ (reference sequence). Trimming removed 0 bases at V and 4 bases at J, with 10 bases between. The CDR3 is 14 amino acids. Combining a sample-barcoded 5' primer with a J-beta primer mix, a second PCR ran for about 7 to 12 cycles. Tags on each cDNA molecule came from a template-switch adaptor with 12 random nucleotides. Each single sample gave us at least 2.5 million CDR3-containing paired-end reads. TCRdb processed the 5' RACE reads anew with MiXCR; each CDR3 protein has one entry. The sample shows some 1.7 million distinct CDR3 sequences, approximately 30% of them seen only once. This clonotype was counted between two and nine times. The antigen is unknown.

The sample was blood. The sequence came from a woman aged 30 to 39 in good health. The chain employs TRBV7-9 and TRBJ2-7; D may correspond to TRBD1 or TRBD2 (6 bases each). CDR3 in DNA: TGTGCCAGCAGCTTAGCAACAGGGAGGTACGAGCAGTACTTC. This sequence encodes CASSLATGRYEQYF.